Included here is one TCR beta chain sequence, with context. The CDR3 is made up of 17 amino acids. The germline V gene encodes CDR1 LNHDA and CDR2 SQIVND (reference sequence). V gave up 5 bases and J gave up 0 bases, with 16 bases separating them. This specimen belongs to a study of blood T cell repertoires in COVID-19. The overall study: T cells, B-cell-depleted T cells, or PBMCs provided the cDNA or gDNA that served as material.

Sequenced by immunoSEQ multiplex PCR; TCRdb stores in-frame clones only, minus some. The sample holds over 150,000 clones, approximately 80% seen once. Sequencing was carried out using peripheral blood. The chain has TRBV19 and TRBJ2-2; the D gene is possibly TRBD2 (5 bases). The receptor's source is a woman aged 55-69 years with acute or convalescent COVID-19. CDR3 coding DNA: TGTGCCAGTAGTCCCGGATCTAGCTACGCGAACACCGGGGAGCTGTTTTTT. Translated, it gives CASSPGSSYANTGELFF.